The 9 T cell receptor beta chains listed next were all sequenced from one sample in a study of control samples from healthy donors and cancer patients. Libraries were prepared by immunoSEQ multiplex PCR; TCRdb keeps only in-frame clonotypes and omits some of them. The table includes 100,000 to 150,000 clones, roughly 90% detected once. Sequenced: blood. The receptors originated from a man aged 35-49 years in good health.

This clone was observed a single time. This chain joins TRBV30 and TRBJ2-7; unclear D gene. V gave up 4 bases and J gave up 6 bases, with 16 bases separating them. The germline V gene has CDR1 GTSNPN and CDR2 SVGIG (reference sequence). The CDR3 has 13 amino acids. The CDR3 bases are TGTGCCTGGAACCACGGCTCCTCTGGCGAGCAGTACTTC. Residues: CAWNHGSSGEQYF.

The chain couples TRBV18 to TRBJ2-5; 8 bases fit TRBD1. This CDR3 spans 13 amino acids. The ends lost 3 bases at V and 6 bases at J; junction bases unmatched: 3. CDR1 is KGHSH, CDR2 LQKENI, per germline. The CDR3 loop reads CASSPTGVKTQYF. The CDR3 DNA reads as TGTGCCAGCTCACCGACAGGGGTGAAGACCCAGTACTTC.

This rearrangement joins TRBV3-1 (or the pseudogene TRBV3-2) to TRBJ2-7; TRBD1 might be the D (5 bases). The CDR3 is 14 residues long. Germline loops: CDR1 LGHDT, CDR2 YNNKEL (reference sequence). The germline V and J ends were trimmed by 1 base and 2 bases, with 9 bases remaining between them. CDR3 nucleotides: TGTGCCAGCAGCCAAGCCGGACACCCCTACGAGCAGTACTTC. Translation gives CASSQAGHPYEQYF.

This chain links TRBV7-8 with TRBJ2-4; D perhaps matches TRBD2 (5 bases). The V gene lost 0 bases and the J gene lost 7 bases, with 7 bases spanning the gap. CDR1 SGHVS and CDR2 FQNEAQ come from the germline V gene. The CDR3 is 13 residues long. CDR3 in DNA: TGTGCCAGCAGCTTAGCATCGGGGAACATTCAGTACTTC. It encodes CASSLASGNIQYF.

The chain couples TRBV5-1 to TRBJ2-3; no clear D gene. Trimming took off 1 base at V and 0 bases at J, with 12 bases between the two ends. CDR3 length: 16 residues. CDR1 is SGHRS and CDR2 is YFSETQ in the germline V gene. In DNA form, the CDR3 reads TGCGCCAGCAGCTTGTTGCCCAGGAGTAGCACAGATACGCAGTATTTT. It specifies CASSLLPRSSTDTQYF.

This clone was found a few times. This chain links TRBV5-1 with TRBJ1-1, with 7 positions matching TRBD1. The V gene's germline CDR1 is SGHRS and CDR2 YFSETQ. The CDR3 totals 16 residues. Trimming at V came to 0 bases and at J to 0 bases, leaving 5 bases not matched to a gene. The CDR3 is CASSLGTGKLNTEAFF. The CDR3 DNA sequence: TGCGCCAGCAGCTTGGGGACAGGTAAATTGAACACTGAAGCTTTCTTT.

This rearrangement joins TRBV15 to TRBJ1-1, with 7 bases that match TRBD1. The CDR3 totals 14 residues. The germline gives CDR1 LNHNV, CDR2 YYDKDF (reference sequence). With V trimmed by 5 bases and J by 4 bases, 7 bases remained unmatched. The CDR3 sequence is CATSSGQPGTEAFF. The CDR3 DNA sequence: TGTGCCACCAGCTCGGGACAGCCGGGCACTGAAGCTTTCTTT.

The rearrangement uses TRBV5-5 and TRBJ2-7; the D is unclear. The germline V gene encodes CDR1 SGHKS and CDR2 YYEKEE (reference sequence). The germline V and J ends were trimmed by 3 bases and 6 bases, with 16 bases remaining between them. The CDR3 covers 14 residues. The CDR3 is CASSSGWALLEQYF. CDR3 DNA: TGTGCCAGCAGCTCAGGTTGGGCTCTTCTCGAGCAGTACTTC. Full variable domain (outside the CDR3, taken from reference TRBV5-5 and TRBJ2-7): DAGVTQSPTHLIKTRGQQVTLRCSPISGHKSVSWYQQVLGQGPQFIFQYYEKEERGRGNFPDRFSARQFPNYSSELNVNALLLGDSALYLCASSSGWALLEQYFGPGTRLTVT.

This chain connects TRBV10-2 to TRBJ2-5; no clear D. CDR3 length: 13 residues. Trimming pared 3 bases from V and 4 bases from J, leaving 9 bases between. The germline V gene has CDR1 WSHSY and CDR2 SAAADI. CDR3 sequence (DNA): TGCGCCAGCAGTGACCTGGGCGGAGAGACCCAGTACTTC. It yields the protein CASSDLGGETQYF.